Presented here are 15 T cell receptor beta chains from one specimen sequenced in a study of blood T cell repertoires in COVID-19. TCRdb's table, derived via immunoSEQ multiplex PCR, lists solely in-frame clones and lacks some. In the table there are 250,000 to 300,000 clones, around nine tenths of which are singletons. Material for sequencing was peripheral blood. Every receptor here comes from a man between 35 and 55 years old with acute or convalescent COVID-19.

This chain links TRBV27 with TRBJ1-1; 7 bases align to TRBD1. The CDR3 has 15 amino acids. Germline CDR1 is MNHEY and CDR2 is SMNVEV (reference sequence). Trimming removed 4 bases from V and 4 bases from J; junction bases left unmatched: 9. CDR3 in DNA: TGTGCCAGCAGTTCCACAGGGGAGGTGAGCACTGAAGCTTTCTTT. Protein product: CASSSTGEVSTEAFF.

A single count supports this clone. The V call is TRBV6-6, the J call TRBJ2-3, with 10 positions matching TRBD2. The trim removed 5 bases at V and 4 bases at J, leaving 12 bases unmatched. The CDR3 consists of 17 residues. Germline V gives CDR1 MNHNY, CDR2 SVGAGI (reference sequence). CDR3 region: CASSPSSVAGGSDTQYF. The DNA of the CDR3 is TGTGCCAGCAGTCCCTCCTCCGTAGCGGGGGGTTCAGATACGCAGTATTTT.

This chain uses TRBV11-2 with TRBJ2-7, with a tentative D call TRBD1 (7 bases). Germline V gene sequence: CDR1 SGHAT, CDR2 FQNNGV. Deletions cut 7 bases from V and 3 bases from J, with 16 bases between. The CDR3 length is 14 residues. CDR3 nucleotides: TGTGCCAGCACTCAGGGGGGCCGTTACTACGAGCAGTACTTC. This encodes CASTQGGRYYEQYF. The whole variable domain, remainder taken from reference TRBV11-2 and TRBJ2-7, is EAGVAQSPRYKIIEKRQSVAFWCNPISGHATLYWYQQILGQGPKLLIQFQNNGVVDDSQLPKDRFSAERLKGVDSTLKIQPAKLEDSAVYLCASTQGGRYYEQYFGPGTRLTVT.

The genes are TRBV2 and TRBJ1-4; the D is unclear. Germline assignment: CDR1 SNHLY and CDR2 FYNNEI. Between the trimmed V and J ends, which lost 4 bases and 3 bases, there was a span of 9 bases. This CDR3 is 14 amino acids long. CDR3 DNA sequence: TGTGCCAGCAGTGTATTCGCGGCTAATGAAAAACTGTTTTTT. Protein sequence: CASSVFAANEKLFF. Full variable domain (remainder filled in from reference TRBV2 and TRBJ1-4): EPEVTQTPSHQVTQMGQEVILRCVPISNHLYFYWYRQILGQKVEFLVSFYNNEISEKSEIFDDQFSVERPDGSNFTLKIRSTKLEDSAMYFCASSVFAANEKLFFGSGTQLSVL.

The chain employs TRBV15 and TRBJ2-7, with a tentative D call TRBD2 (6 bases). The CDR3 contains 16 residues. Germline values: CDR1 LNHNV, CDR2 YYDKDF (reference sequence). V dropped 5 bases and J dropped 0 bases, with 17 bases sitting between them. The CDR3 protein is CATSSSGTLNSYEQYF. CDR3 in DNA: TGTGCCACCAGCTCTTCCGGGACTTTGAACTCCTACGAGCAGTACTTC.

V and J are TRBV2 and TRBJ2-3, with 7 positions matching TRBD2. The ends lost 8 bases at V and 2 bases at J; junction bases unmatched: 7. The CDR3 runs to 14 residues. The germline V gene has CDR1 SNHLY and CDR2 FYNNEI. The CDR3 DNA sequence: TGTGCCAGCGGGGGGGGATTGACCACAGATACGCAGTATTTT. Translation gives CASGGGLTTDTQYF.

As concerns this clone: This same CDR3 is encoded by further DNA sequences in the sample. This chain connects TRBV6-5 to TRBJ1-1; a weak D match, TRBD1 (5 bases). The V end lost 2 bases, the J end lost 4 bases, and 8 bases lay between the germline ends. This CDR3 is built from 13 residues. The V gene's germline CDR1 is MNHEY and CDR2 SVGAGI. The CDR3 loop reads CASSYVGGTEAFF. DNA of the CDR3: TGTGCCAGCAGTTACGTCGGGGGCACTGAAGCTTTCTTT.

The chain combines TRBV2 with TRBJ1-2; D gene ambiguous. The CDR3 is 14 residues long. The V end was cut by 3 bases, the J end by 8 bases, with 16 bases between. Germline CDR1 is SNHLY and CDR2 is FYNNEI. The CDR3 bases are TGTGCCAGCAGTGAGAGGAGACCTTCAGACGGCTACACCTTC. As protein: CASSERRPSDGYTF.

The V call is TRBV21-1, the J call TRBJ1-3; the tabulated D call, TRBD1, remains unverified against the DNA. TRBV21-1 is a pseudogene segment. The CDR3 totals 16 residues. Here the CDR3 DNA reads TGTGCCAGCAGCAAAGCCAGGCTATGCTCTGGAAACACCATATATTTT. Translation: CASSKARLCSGNTIYF.

This clone appeared once. This chain uses TRBV7-9 with TRBJ1-1; no definite D call. Trimming removed 1 base at V and 6 bases at J, with 12 bases between. Germline loops: CDR1 SEHNR, CDR2 FQNEAQ (reference sequence). The CDR3 length is 14 residues. DNA for the CDR3: TGTGCCAGCAGCTTAGTAGGTCGAGAGGCTGAAGCTTTCTTT. Its protein is CASSLVGREAEAFF.

This clone was counted only a few times. The chain links TRBV13 to TRBJ2-1; TRBD1 might be the D (5 bases). The germline gives CDR1 PRHDT, CDR2 FYEKMQ (reference sequence). This CDR3 has 16 amino acids. The V and J ends lost 0 bases and 7 bases respectively, with 16 bases between them. This chain's CDR3 is CASSLGRPGPANEQFF. The CDR3 coding sequence is TGTGCCAGCAGCTTAGGCCGGCCAGGGCCCGCAAATGAGCAGTTCTTC.

Only one count was recorded for this clone. This chain uses TRBV13 with TRBJ1-1, with TRBD1 as a possible D gene (5 bases). CDR3 size: 15 residues. Between the trimmed V and J ends, which lost 1 base and 0 bases, there was a span of 9 bases. CDR1 PRHDT and CDR2 FYEKMQ come from the germline V gene (reference sequence). Here the CDR3 reads CASSLVGGMNTEAFF. The DNA for the CDR3 is TGTGCCAGCAGCTTAGTCGGGGGTATGAACACTGAAGCTTTCTTT.

This clone was counted a few times. The genes are TRBV27 and TRBJ1-1, with D unresolved. Germline V gene data show CDR1 as MNHEY and CDR2 as SMNVEV (reference sequence). The ends were cut back, 0 bases at V and 10 bases at J, with 12 bases in the middle. The CDR3 spans 13 residues. For the CDR3, the DNA is TGTGCCAGCAGTTTATCGTGGGGAGCAACAGCTTTCTTT. This encodes CASSLSWGATAFF.

This chain connects TRBV14 to TRBJ1-2, with D possibly matching TRBD1 (6 bases). The CDR3 consists of 15 residues. Germline CDR1 reads SGHDN; CDR2 reads FVKESK. The ends were cut back, 0 bases at V and 7 bases at J, with 15 bases in the middle. The CDR3 DNA reads as TGTGCCAGCAGCCAAGACTCCGACAGGAGGTCTGGCTACACCTTC. This encodes CASSQDSDRRSGYTF. Variable domain in full (rest from reference TRBV14 and TRBJ1-2): EAGVTQFPSHSVIEKGQTVTLRCDPISGHDNLYWYRRVMGKEIKFLLHFVKESKQDESGMPNNRFLAERTGGTYSTLKVQPAELEDSGVYFCASSQDSDRRSGYTFGSGTRLTVV.

The chain uses TRBV7-8 and TRBJ1-2; 7 bases map to TRBD1. Germline trimming cut 1 base from V and 6 bases from J; bases unmatched to any gene: 5. This CDR3 comprises 14 residues. Looked up from germline, CDR1 is SGHVS and CDR2 is FQNEAQ. The CDR3 sequence: CASSLGWDRDGYTF. CDR3 in DNA: TGTGCCAGCAGCTTAGGTTGGGACAGAGATGGCTACACCTTC.